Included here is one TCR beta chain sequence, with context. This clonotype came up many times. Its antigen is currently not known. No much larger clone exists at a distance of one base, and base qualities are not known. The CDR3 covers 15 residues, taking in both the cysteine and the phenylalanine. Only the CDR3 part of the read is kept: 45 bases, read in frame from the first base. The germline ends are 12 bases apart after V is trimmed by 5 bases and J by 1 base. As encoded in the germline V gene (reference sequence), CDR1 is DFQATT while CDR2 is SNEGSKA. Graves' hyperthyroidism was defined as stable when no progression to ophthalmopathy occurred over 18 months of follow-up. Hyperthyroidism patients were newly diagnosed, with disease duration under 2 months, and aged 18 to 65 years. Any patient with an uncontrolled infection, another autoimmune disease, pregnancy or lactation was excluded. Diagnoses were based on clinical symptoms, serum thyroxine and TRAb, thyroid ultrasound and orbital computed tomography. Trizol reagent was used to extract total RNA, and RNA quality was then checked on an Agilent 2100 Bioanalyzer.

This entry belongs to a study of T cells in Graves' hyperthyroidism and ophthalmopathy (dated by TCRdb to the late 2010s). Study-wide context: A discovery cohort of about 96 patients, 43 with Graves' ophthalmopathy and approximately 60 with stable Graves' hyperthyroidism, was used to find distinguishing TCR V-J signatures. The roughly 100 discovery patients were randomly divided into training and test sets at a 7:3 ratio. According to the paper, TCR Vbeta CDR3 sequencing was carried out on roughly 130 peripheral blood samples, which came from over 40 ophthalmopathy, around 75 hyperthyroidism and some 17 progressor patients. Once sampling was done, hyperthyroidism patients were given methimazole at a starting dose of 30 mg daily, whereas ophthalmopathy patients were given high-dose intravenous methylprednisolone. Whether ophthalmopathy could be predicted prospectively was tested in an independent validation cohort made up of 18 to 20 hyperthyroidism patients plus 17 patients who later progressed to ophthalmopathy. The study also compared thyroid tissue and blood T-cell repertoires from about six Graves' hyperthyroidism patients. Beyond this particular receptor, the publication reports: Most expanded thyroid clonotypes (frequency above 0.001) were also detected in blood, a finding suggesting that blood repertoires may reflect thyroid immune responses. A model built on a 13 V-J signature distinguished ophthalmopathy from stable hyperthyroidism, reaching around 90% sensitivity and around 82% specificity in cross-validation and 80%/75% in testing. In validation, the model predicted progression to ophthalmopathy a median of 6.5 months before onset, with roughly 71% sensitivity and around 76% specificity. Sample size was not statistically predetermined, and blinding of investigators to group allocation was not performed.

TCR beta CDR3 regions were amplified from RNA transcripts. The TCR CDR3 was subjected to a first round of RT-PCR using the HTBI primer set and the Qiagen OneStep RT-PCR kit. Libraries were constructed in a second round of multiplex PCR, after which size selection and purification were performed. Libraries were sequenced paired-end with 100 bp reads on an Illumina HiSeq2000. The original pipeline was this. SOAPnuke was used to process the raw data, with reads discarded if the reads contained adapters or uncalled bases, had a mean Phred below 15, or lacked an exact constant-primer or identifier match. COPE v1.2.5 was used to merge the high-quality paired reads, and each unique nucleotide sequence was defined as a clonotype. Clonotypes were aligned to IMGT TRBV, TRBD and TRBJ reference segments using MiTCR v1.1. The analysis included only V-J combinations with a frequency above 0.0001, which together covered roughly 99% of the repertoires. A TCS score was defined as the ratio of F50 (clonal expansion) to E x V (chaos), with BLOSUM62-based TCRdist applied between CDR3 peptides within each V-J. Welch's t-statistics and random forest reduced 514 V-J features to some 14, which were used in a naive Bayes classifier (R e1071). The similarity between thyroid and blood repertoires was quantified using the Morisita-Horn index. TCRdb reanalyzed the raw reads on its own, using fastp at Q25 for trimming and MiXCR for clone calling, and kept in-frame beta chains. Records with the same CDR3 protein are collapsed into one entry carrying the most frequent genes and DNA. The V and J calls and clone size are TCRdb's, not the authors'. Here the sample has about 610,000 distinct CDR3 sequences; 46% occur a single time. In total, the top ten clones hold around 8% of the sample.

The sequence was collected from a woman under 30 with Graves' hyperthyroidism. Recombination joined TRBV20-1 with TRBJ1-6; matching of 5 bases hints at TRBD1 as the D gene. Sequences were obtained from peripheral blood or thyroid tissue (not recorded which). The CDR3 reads CSASHGGSYNSPLHF. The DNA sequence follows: TGCAGTGCTTCTCACGGGGGATCCTATAATTCACCCCTCCACTTT.